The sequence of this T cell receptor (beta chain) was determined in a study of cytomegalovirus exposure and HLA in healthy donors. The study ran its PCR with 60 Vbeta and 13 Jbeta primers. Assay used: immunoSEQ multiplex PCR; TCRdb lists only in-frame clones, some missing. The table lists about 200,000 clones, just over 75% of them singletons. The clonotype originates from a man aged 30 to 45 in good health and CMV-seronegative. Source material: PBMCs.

The DNA of the CDR3 is TGTGCCAGCAGTCTAGAGACGAACACTGAAGCTTTCTTT. Its translation is CASSLETNTEAFF. The chain is built from TRBV6-1 and TRBJ1-1, with D unresolved. This CDR3 spans 13 amino acids. V was shortened by 5 bases and J by 1 base, with 8 bases between the two germline ends. Looked up from germline, CDR1 is MNHNS and CDR2 is SASEGT.